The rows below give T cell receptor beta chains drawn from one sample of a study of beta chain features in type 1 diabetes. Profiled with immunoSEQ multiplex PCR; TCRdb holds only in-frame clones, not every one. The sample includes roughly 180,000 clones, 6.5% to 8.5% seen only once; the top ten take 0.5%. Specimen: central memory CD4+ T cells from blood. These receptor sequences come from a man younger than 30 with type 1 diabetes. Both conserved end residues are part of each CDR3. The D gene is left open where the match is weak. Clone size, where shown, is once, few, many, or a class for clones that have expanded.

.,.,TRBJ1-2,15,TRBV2,TGTGCCAGCAGGGGAATGACGGGACTGTCCTATGGCTACACCTTC,CASRGMTGLSYGYTF
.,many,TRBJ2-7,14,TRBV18,TGTGCCAGCTCACCGGCAGGGCTAGTTAGCGAGCAGTACTTC,CASSPAGLVSEQYF
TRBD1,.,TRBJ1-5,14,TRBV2,TGTGCCAGCAGCCCGGGACAGGAGTATCAGCCCCAGCATTTT,CASSPGQEYQPQHF
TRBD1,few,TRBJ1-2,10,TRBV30,TGTGCATCGGACAGGGGAGGCTACACCTTC,CASDRGGYTF
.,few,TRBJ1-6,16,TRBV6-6,TGTGCCAGCAGTTACTCGAGGGCAGGCAGTAATTCACCCCTCCACTTT,CASSYSRAGSNSPLHF
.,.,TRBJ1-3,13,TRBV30,TGTGCCTCACAGGGTTCCTCTGGAAACACCATATATTTT,CASQGSSGNTIYF
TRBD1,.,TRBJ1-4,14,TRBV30,TGTGCCTGGGACCCGGGACAGGGTGGGGAAAAACTGTTTTTT,CAWDPGQGGEKLFF
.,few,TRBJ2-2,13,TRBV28,TGTGCCAGCAGTACGGGGTTCACCGGGGAGCTGTTTTTT,CASSTGFTGELFF
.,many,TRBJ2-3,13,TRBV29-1,TGCAGCGTGAGCGGGTTTCCCACAGATACGCAGTATTTT,CSVSGFPTDTQYF
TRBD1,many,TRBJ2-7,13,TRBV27,TGTGCCAGCAGCCCGGGACAGGGTACCGAGCAGTACTTC,CASSPGQGTEQYF
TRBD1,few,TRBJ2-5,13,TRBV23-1,TGCGCCAGCACCGGGACAGGGATAGAGACCCAGTACTTC,CASTGTGIETQYF